The T cell receptor beta chain described here comes from a study of T-cell reconstitution after alpha-beta-depleted transplantation in children. Study conclusions and caveats: T-cell counts and diversity were attributed mostly to newly produced T cells one year after transplant.

This clonotype has ten or more counts. Its antigen is currently unknown. Between the trimmed V and J ends, which lost 4 bases and 0 bases, there was a span of 16 bases. The germline V gene has CDR1 MDHEN and CDR2 SYDVKM. The CDR3 runs 17 residues. A TCRbeta library incorporating unique molecular identifiers was prepared. MiXCR, run by TCRdb on the PCR reads, gives a single entry per CDR3 protein. The sample lists approximately 300,000 distinct CDR3 sequences, about 9.4% occurring once. The chain uses TRBV28 and TRBJ2-1, with TRBD2 as a possible D gene (5 bases). The specimen was PBMCs, collected before TCRalphabeta/CD19-depleted stem cell transplant. This sequence originates from a boy younger than two with acute myeloid leukemia, due to receive a stem cell transplant. The CDR3 nucleotides are TGTGCCAGCAGTTCTCCACCCGGACTCAGCTCCTACAATGAGCAGTTCTTC. Translated, it gives CASSSPPGLSSYNEQFF.